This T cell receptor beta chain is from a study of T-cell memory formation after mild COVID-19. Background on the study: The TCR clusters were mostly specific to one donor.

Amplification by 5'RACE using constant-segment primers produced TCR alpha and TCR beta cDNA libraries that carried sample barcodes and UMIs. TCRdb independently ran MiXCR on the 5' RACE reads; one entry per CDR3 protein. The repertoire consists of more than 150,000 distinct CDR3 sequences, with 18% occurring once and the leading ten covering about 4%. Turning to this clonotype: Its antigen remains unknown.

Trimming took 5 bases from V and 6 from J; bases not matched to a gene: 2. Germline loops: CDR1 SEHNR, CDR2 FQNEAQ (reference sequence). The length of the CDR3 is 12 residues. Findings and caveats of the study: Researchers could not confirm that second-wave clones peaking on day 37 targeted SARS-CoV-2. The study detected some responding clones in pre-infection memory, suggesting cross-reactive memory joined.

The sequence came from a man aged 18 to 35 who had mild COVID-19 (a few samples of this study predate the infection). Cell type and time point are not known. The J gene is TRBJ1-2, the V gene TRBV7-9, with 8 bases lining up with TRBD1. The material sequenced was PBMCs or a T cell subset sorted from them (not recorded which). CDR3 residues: CASSTTGDGYTF. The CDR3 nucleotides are TGTGCCAGCAGCACGACAGGGGATGGCTACACCTTC.